The rows below give T cell receptor beta chains drawn from one sample of a study of T cell responses to AZD1222 COVID-19 vaccine. Repertoires were generated with immunoSEQ multiplex PCR, while TCRdb's copy carries only in-frame clones and drops some. The table has 95,000 to 110,000 clones, over 70% seen once. The source was peripheral blood, collected on day 0 of AZD1222 vaccination. The receptors were gathered from an adult in good health. Both conserved end residues are part of each CDR3. The D gene is left open where the match is weak. Clone size appears in some rows only: once, few, many, or a class for an expanded clone.

TRBV6-2/TRBV6-3	.	.	TRBJ1-2	TGTGCCAGCAGCGGACGGATCTATGGCTACACCTTC	CASSGRIYGYTF
TRBV27	.	.	TRBJ1-4	TGTGCCAGCTCGCGGGGGCACGGAGTAAATGAAAAACTGTTTTTT	CASSRGHGVNEKLFF
TRBV5-1	.	.	TRBJ2-7	TGCGCCAGCAGCCCGACCGGGGGATTGGAGCAGTACTTC	CASSPTGGLEQYF
TRBV6-2/TRBV6-3	.	.	TRBJ2-3	TGTGCCAGCAGTTACGCGGGGGCAAGGCCAGATACGCAGTATTTT	CASSYAGARPDTQYF
TRBV5-1	.	.	TRBJ1-1	TGCGCCAGCAGCGGGGGCAGAAATGTGAACACTGAAGCTTTCTTT	CASSGGRNVNTEAFF
TRBV6-4	TRBD1	few	TRBJ2-1	TGTGCCAGCAGTGACTCGGGGACAGGGGATTACAATGAGCAGTTCTTC	CASSDSGTGDYNEQFF
TRBV10-3	TRBD2	.	TRBJ2-1	TGTGCCATCAGTGGGACTAGCGGGAATAGCTACAATGAGCAGTTCTTC	CAISGTSGNSYNEQFF
TRBV7-2	TRBD2	.	TRBJ2-1	TGTGCCAGCAGCTTAATTCCTAGCGGGAGGAACAATGAGCAGTTCTTC	CASSLIPSGRNNEQFF
TRBV19	.	.	TRBJ2-7	TGTGCCAGTAGTATTAAGGGGGACAACTCCTACGAGCAGTACTTC	CASSIKGDNSYEQYF
TRBV7-3	.	.	TRBJ1-1	TGTGCCAGCAGCTTCCAATCCAGGAGGGACACTGAAGCTTTCTTT	CASSFQSRRDTEAFF
TRBV7-8	.	.	TRBJ2-7	TGTGCCAGCAGCTTAGCCCTAACGAGCCCCTACGAGCAGTACTTC	CASSLALTSPYEQYF
TRBV7-8	.	.	TRBJ1-1	TGTGCCAGCAGTCCCGAAGCTTTCTTT	CASSPEAFF
TRBV4-1	TRBD2	.	TRBJ2-1	TGCGCCAGCAGCCGCGGCTTGGCTGGCGGGGGATCCTACAATGAGCAGTTCTTC	CASSRGLAGGGSYNEQFF
TRBV28	TRBD2	.	TRBJ2-3	TGTGCCAGCAGTTCCGGACTAGCGGGGGGTCCGCGTAGCACAGATACGCAGTATTTT	CASSSGLAGGPRSTDTQYF
TRBV5-1	.	.	TRBJ2-7	TGCGCCAGCAGCTTGGGAGGGGTTGGTTACGAGCAGTACTTC	CASSLGGVGYEQYF
TRBV21-1	.	once	TRBJ1-6	TGTGCCAGCAGCAATCGGGGGCTTTCACCCCTCCACTTT	CASSNRGLSPLHF
TRBV24-1	.	once	TRBJ1-5	TGTGCCACCAGTGACGCAGGTGTAAGCAATCAGCCCCAGCATTTT	CATSDAGVSNQPQHF
TRBV30	TRBD1	once	TRBJ2-2	TGTGCCTGGCGATACCCCCGGGACAGGGGAATTCCCGGGGAGCTGTTTTTT	CAWRYPRDRGIPGELFF
TRBV5-1	.	.	TRBJ1-1	TGCGCCAGCAGCTTCCTATATTCCGACAGGCTGAACACTGAAGCTTTCTTT	CASSFLYSDRLNTEAFF
TRBV18	.	.	TRBJ2-1	TGTGCCAGCTCACCACCGGTAGGAACCCACGGTGAGCAGTTCTTC	CASSPPVGTHGEQFF
TRBV28	TRBD1	once	TRBJ2-5	TGTGCCAGCAGGCCTCGGCGGGGACAGGGGCCTGAGGAGACCCAGTACTTC	CASRPRRGQGPEETQYF
TRBV6-5	.	.	TRBJ1-2	TGTGCCAGCACTAAAGGGAGGAACTATGGCTACACCTTC	CASTKGRNYGYTF
TRBV15	.	.	TRBJ1-5	TGTGCCACCAGCAGAGATCGGGGACTTCCACCCCAGCATTTT	CATSRDRGLPPQHF
TRBV6-4	TRBD2	medium-sized	TRBJ2-1	TGTGCCAGCAGTGACTTAGCGGGGGATACAGCTGAGCAGTTCTTC	CASSDLAGDTAEQFF
TRBV4-3	.	.	TRBJ1-5	TGCGCCAGCAGCCAAGCAGACCGAAGTGGGCCCCAGCATTTT	CASSQADRSGPQHF
TRBV28	TRBD1	.	TRBJ2-2	TGTGCCAGCAGTCAAATCAGGGGGTCCACCGGGGAGCTGTTTTTT	CASSQIRGSTGELFF
TRBV20-1	TRBD1	.	TRBJ1-6	TGCAGTGCTAGTCAAACCCGGGACAGGGCTGGTTCACCCCTCCACTTT	CSASQTRDRAGSPLHF